This TCR beta chain was sequenced during a study of blood T cell repertoires in COVID-19. On the study more broadly: Collection of acute and convalescent COVID-19 samples took place in the United States, Italy and Spain. PBMCs, B-cell-depleted T cells, or T cells provided the cDNA or gDNA that made up the material.

Original methodology: Using reference gene primer amplification, nucleated cell counts were estimated. The assay was immunoSEQ multiplex PCR, and TCRdb's table has in-frame clones only and misses some. That table gives V, J and clone size, and the DNA gave D and trimming. The repertoire holds about 110,000 clones, with approximately 80% as singletons. CDR3 length: 13 amino acids. V lost 5 bases to trimming and J lost 4 bases, with 11 bases between them. Germline V lookup: CDR1 SGHTA, CDR2 FQGTGA. The sequencing sample was made of peripheral blood. The sequence came from a woman aged 50 to 65 with acute or convalescent COVID-19. The chain has TRBV7-3 and TRBJ1-1, with D possibly matching TRBD1 (6 bases). CDR3 region: CASSQRGFTEAFF. The CDR3 DNA sequence: TGTGCCAGCAGCCAGAGGGGGTTCACTGAAGCTTTCTTT.